The TCR beta chain described here comes from a study of siplizumab effects on memory and regulatory T cells. Per sample, about 10^5 TCR templates underwent assay. The assay was immunoSEQ multiplex PCR, and TCRdb's table has in-frame clones only and misses some. The sample lists some 110,000 clones; 85% to 95% were seen once. As to this clone: Its target is unknown.

Whole-study findings and limits: Unstimulated naive T cells seemed to show more diversity than memory cells did, and they also seemed to be among the major contributors to the alloresponse. Proliferating siplizumab-cultured Tregs lacked confirmed suppressive function. A minor share of alloreactive clones matched unstimulated subsets.

The clonotype was recovered from a human donor in good health. The sample comprised CD4+ T cells sorted from blood.

CDR3 protein: CASSLGVTGQYF. The CDR3 DNA reads as TGTGCCAGCAGCTTAGGGGTCACCGGCCAGTACTTC. The chain joins TRBV11-2 to TRBJ2-5; D is undetermined. Deletions cut 1 base from V and 10 bases from J, with 10 bases between. Germline CDR1 SGHAT, CDR2 FQNNGV. The CDR3 is 12 residues long.